This T cell receptor beta chain is drawn from a study of shared clonotypes between healthy human individuals. Study-level findings and limits: The authors sampled blood alone, and tissue repertoires likely differ.

As regards this clone: Antigen specificity is unknown.

The authors divided CD4+ cells into CD45RA+ naive and CD45RA-negative memory subsets. Per germline, CDR1 MNHNY and CDR2 SVGAGI (reference sequence). The CDR3 sequence is 14 residues long. J lost 4 bases, V lost 5 bases, and 4 bases had no gene match. Profiled with immunoSEQ multiplex PCR; TCRdb holds only in-frame clones, not every one. This table has roughly 2 million clones, 95% appearing once. This sequence was found in a man aged 18 to 29 in good health. This rearrangement joins TRBV6-6 to TRBJ1-2; TRBD1 agrees at 10 bases. The sample consisted of naive CD4+ T cells sorted from blood. Subset reported: CD45RA+ positively selected. The CDR3 is CASSRDRGVYGYTF. DNA for the CDR3: TGTGCCAGCAGTCGGGACAGGGGAGTCTATGGCTACACCTTC.